The rows below give T cell receptor beta chains drawn from one sample of a study of T cells in Graves' hyperthyroidism and ophthalmopathy. TCRdb re-called the multiplex PCR reads through MiXCR, storing one row per CDR3 protein. The sample has about 520,000 distinct CDR3 sequences; roughly 20% are singletons. The source material was blood. These receptors came from a man in his late teens or twenties with Graves' hyperthyroidism. The CDR3 runs from the conserved cysteine through the conserved F or W. Each record gives: D gene, V gene, clone size, J gene, CDR3 DNA, CDR3 protein. D genes are given only for firm matches. Clone size appears in some rows only: once, few, many, or a class for an expanded clone.

D gene: -; V gene: TRBV7-8; clone size: -; J gene: TRBJ2-5; CDR3 DNA: TGTGCCAGCAGCTCCCAAAACAGTGACCAAGAGACCCAGTACTTC; CDR3 protein: CASSSQNSDQETQYF
D gene: -; V gene: TRBV27; clone size: -; J gene: TRBJ2-2; CDR3 DNA: TGTGCCAGCTCACCACCGACGACAGGGAACACCGGGGAGCTGTTTTTT; CDR3 protein: CASSPPTTGNTGELFF
D gene: -; V gene: TRBV7-2; clone size: many; J gene: TRBJ1-1; CDR3 DNA: TGTGCCAGCAGCTTAGCGTTCGGGCCCGAAGCTTTCTTT; CDR3 protein: CASSLAFGPEAFF
D gene: -; V gene: TRBV29-1; clone size: -; J gene: TRBJ1-1; CDR3 DNA: TGCAGCGTTGGACCCAGGGGGAACACTGAAGCTTTCTTT; CDR3 protein: CSVGPRGNTEAFF
D gene: -; V gene: TRBV19; clone size: many; J gene: TRBJ1-4; CDR3 DNA: TGTGCCAGTAGTGGCCGGGACACAGCCCTTTCAACTAATGAAAAACTGTTTTTT; CDR3 protein: CASSGRDTALSTNEKLFF
D gene: TRBD1; V gene: TRBV12-3/TRBV12-4; clone size: many; J gene: TRBJ1-2; CDR3 DNA: TGTGCCAGCAGTTTATACAGGGGTTCTGGTACCTTC; CDR3 protein: CASSLYRGSGTF
D gene: -; V gene: TRBV29-1; clone size: many; J gene: TRBJ1-2; CDR3 DNA: TGCAGCGTTGCATCGAGTGAAGGTGCTGGCTACACCTTC; CDR3 protein: CSVASSEGAGYTF
D gene: -; V gene: TRBV14; clone size: many; J gene: TRBJ1-1; CDR3 DNA: TGTGCCAGCAGCCAGGGGCGAATCACTGAAGCTTTCTTT; CDR3 protein: CASSQGRITEAFF
D gene: TRBD1; V gene: TRBV3-1; clone size: few; J gene: TRBJ2-7; CDR3 DNA: TGTGCCAGCAGCCACACTCCGGGACAGGGGTACGAGCAGTACTTC; CDR3 protein: CASSHTPGQGYEQYF
D gene: TRBD1; V gene: TRBV7-9; clone size: -; J gene: TRBJ1-2; CDR3 DNA: TGTGCCAGCAGCCTAGGGGACAGAGTCGTGTATGGCTACACCTTC; CDR3 protein: CASSLGDRVVYGYTF
D gene: TRBD1; V gene: TRBV28; clone size: -; J gene: TRBJ2-2; CDR3 DNA: TGTGCCAGCACTCCGGGACAGGGTCTCGGGGAGCTGTTTTTT; CDR3 protein: CASTPGQGLGELFF
D gene: -; V gene: TRBV19; clone size: many; J gene: TRBJ1-1; CDR3 DNA: TGTGCCAGTAGAACAGGGTTGACTGAAGCTTTCTTT; CDR3 protein: CASRTGLTEAFF
D gene: -; V gene: TRBV18; clone size: few; J gene: TRBJ1-2; CDR3 DNA: TGTGCCAGCTCTCAAGGGGGGGAGAGAAACTATGGCTACACCTTC; CDR3 protein: CASSQGGERNYGYTF
D gene: -; V gene: TRBV5-1; clone size: -; J gene: TRBJ2-6; CDR3 DNA: TGCGCCAGCAGAATGTCCGGGGCCAACGTCCTGACTTTC; CDR3 protein: CASRMSGANVLTF
D gene: -; V gene: TRBV6-5; clone size: many; J gene: TRBJ1-1; CDR3 DNA: TGTGCCAGCAGTTACAGGCTCGGTTCCGGGGCAGGAGAAGCTTTCTTT; CDR3 protein: CASSYRLGSGAGEAFF
D gene: -; V gene: TRBV5-1; clone size: few; J gene: TRBJ1-1; CDR3 DNA: TGCGCCAGCAGCTTGGTGGAGGGGAGGAATGAAGCTTTCTTT; CDR3 protein: CASSLVEGRNEAFF
D gene: -; V gene: TRBV27; clone size: -; J gene: TRBJ1-5; CDR3 DNA: TGTGCCGGCAGTTTAAGTATGGACCTCAATCAGCCCCAGCATTTT; CDR3 protein: CAGSLSMDLNQPQHF
D gene: TRBD1; V gene: TRBV4-1; clone size: many; J gene: TRBJ2-7; CDR3 DNA: TGCGCCAGCAGCCCGGGGGGACAGGGGGGAATGGGTTTTTACGAGCAGTACTTC; CDR3 protein: CASSPGGQGGMGFYEQYF
D gene: -; V gene: TRBV6-2/TRBV6-3; clone size: -; J gene: TRBJ2-5; CDR3 DNA: TGTGCCAGCAGTTACGTTCGGGAGACCCAGTACTTC; CDR3 protein: CASSYVRETQYF
D gene: -; V gene: TRBV11-1; clone size: many; J gene: TRBJ2-6; CDR3 DNA: TGTGCCAGCAGTTCCACAGGGAGCGCTGGGGCCAACGTCCTGACTTTC; CDR3 protein: CASSSTGSAGANVLTF
D gene: TRBD1; V gene: TRBV6-2/TRBV6-3; clone size: many; J gene: TRBJ1-2; CDR3 DNA: TGTGCCAGCAGACCCTACAGGGACAGTGGCTACACCTTC; CDR3 protein: CASRPYRDSGYTF
D gene: -; V gene: TRBV7-8; clone size: many; J gene: TRBJ2-4; CDR3 DNA: TGTGCCAGCAGCTTAGTTCGGTGGAACCCCCCGGCCAAAAACATTCAGTACTTC; CDR3 protein: CASSLVRWNPPAKNIQYF
D gene: TRBD2; V gene: TRBV20-1; clone size: once; J gene: TRBJ2-7; CDR3 DNA: TGCAGTGCTGGGCTGGCGGAGCGGGAATCCGGCGAGCAGTACTTC; CDR3 protein: CSAGLAERESGEQYF
D gene: -; V gene: TRBV6-5; clone size: many; J gene: TRBJ1-2; CDR3 DNA: TGTGCCAGCAGTTACTCCCCCGTCGGCCGGGGCTACACCTTC; CDR3 protein: CASSYSPVGRGYTF
D gene: -; V gene: TRBV2; clone size: many; J gene: TRBJ1-2; CDR3 DNA: TGTGCCAGCAGTGAAGATCTGGCAAGCTATGGCTACACCTTC; CDR3 protein: CASSEDLASYGYTF
D gene: -; V gene: TRBV15; clone size: many; J gene: TRBJ2-7; CDR3 DNA: TGTGCCACCAGCAGAGATCGGGACGCCTTCTACGAGCAGTACTTC; CDR3 protein: CATSRDRDAFYEQYF
D gene: TRBD2; V gene: TRBV6-5; clone size: many; J gene: TRBJ2-7; CDR3 DNA: TGTGCCAGCAGCTATCAAGGCTCCTGGGAGGGAGAGCAGTACTTC; CDR3 protein: CASSYQGSWEGEQYF
D gene: -; V gene: TRBV28; clone size: many; J gene: TRBJ2-5; CDR3 DNA: TGTGCCAGCAGTCTACCCCTCGGGGGTAGGGAGACCCAGTACTTC; CDR3 protein: CASSLPLGGRETQYF
D gene: -; V gene: TRBV12-3/TRBV12-4; clone size: -; J gene: TRBJ2-6; CDR3 DNA: TGTGCCAGCATACCCGCAGCCTCTGGGGCCAACGTCCTGACTTTC; CDR3 protein: CASIPAASGANVLTF
D gene: TRBD1; V gene: TRBV19; clone size: many; J gene: TRBJ1-2; CDR3 DNA: TGTGCCAGTAGTCGCCAGGGGGCGCGGAGCTATGGCTACACCTTC; CDR3 protein: CASSRQGARSYGYTF
D gene: TRBD1; V gene: TRBV6-1; clone size: few; J gene: TRBJ1-2; CDR3 DNA: TGTGCCAGCAGTGGCAGACAGGGGAGTGTTAGCGGCTACACCTTC; CDR3 protein: CASSGRQGSVSGYTF
D gene: -; V gene: TRBV10-3; clone size: -; J gene: TRBJ1-1; CDR3 DNA: TGTGCCACTACCCCCCCGGGAAGTGGGGTAAACACTGAAGCTTTCTTT; CDR3 protein: CATTPPGSGVNTEAFF
D gene: -; V gene: TRBV19; clone size: many; J gene: TRBJ2-5; CDR3 DNA: TGTGCCAGTAGTTGGGGCCAGACCGCCCAAGAGACCCAGTACTTC; CDR3 protein: CASSWGQTAQETQYF
D gene: -; V gene: TRBV7-2; clone size: many; J gene: TRBJ2-6; CDR3 DNA: TGTGCCAGCAGCTTAGCCTTCGGAGGAGCTGGGGCCAACGTCCTGACTTTC; CDR3 protein: CASSLAFGGAGANVLTF
D gene: -; V gene: TRBV6-1; clone size: many; J gene: TRBJ1-2; CDR3 DNA: TGTGCCAGCAGTGAAGTCCCTGCGGGCCTTCGTTCCCATGGCTACACCTTC; CDR3 protein: CASSEVPAGLRSHGYTF
D gene: TRBD1; V gene: TRBV27; clone size: many; J gene: TRBJ1-5; CDR3 DNA: TGTGCCAGCAGCCCCAGGGGGGCCAATCAGCCCCAGCATTTT; CDR3 protein: CASSPRGANQPQHF
D gene: TRBD1; V gene: TRBV5-1; clone size: many; J gene: TRBJ2-4; CDR3 DNA: TGCGCCAGCAGCAGGACAGGAGTAGAAATTCAGTACTTC; CDR3 protein: CASSRTGVEIQYF
D gene: TRBD2; V gene: TRBV12-3/TRBV12-4; clone size: -; J gene: TRBJ2-7; CDR3 DNA: TGTGCCAGCAGTCCAGGACTAGCGGGAATCTCCTACGAGCAGTACTTC; CDR3 protein: CASSPGLAGISYEQYF
D gene: TRBD1; V gene: TRBV6-1; clone size: -; J gene: TRBJ2-4; CDR3 DNA: TGTGCCAGCAGGTCGACAGGGGTGCAAAACATTCAGTACTTC; CDR3 protein: CASRSTGVQNIQYF
D gene: TRBD1; V gene: TRBV19; clone size: few; J gene: TRBJ1-2; CDR3 DNA: TGTGCCAGTAGTATAGGCACAGGGGACTATGGCTACACCTTC; CDR3 protein: CASSIGTGDYGYTF
D gene: -; V gene: TRBV12-3/TRBV12-4; clone size: many; J gene: TRBJ2-7; CDR3 DNA: TGTGCCAGCAGCCCAAGGACAACTGACGAGCAGTACTTC; CDR3 protein: CASSPRTTDEQYF
D gene: -; V gene: TRBV29-1; clone size: many; J gene: TRBJ1-1; CDR3 DNA: TGCAGCGTTGCGTTGAGGGGCGAGAGGAACACTGAAGCTTTCTTT; CDR3 protein: CSVALRGERNTEAFF
D gene: TRBD1; V gene: TRBV6-5; clone size: many; J gene: TRBJ2-2; CDR3 DNA: TGTGCCAGCAGATCCGGACAGGGGACCGGGGAGCTGTTTTTT; CDR3 protein: CASRSGQGTGELFF
D gene: -; V gene: TRBV19; clone size: many; J gene: TRBJ1-5; CDR3 DNA: TGTGCCAGTAGTGCCCTACAGGTGTTAAACAATCAGCCCCAGCATTTT; CDR3 protein: CASSALQVLNNQPQHF
D gene: -; V gene: TRBV6-5; clone size: -; J gene: TRBJ1-2; CDR3 DNA: TGTGCCAGCAGTTACTCAAGAGGGTTGGTCGGCTACACCTTC; CDR3 protein: CASSYSRGLVGYTF
D gene: TRBD1; V gene: TRBV29-1; clone size: -; J gene: TRBJ1-1; CDR3 DNA: TGCAGCGGTCGGAGCAGGGGGAGGACTGAAGCTTTCTTT; CDR3 protein: CSGRSRGRTEAFF